This T cell receptor beta chain was profiled in a study of T cell responses to AZD1222 COVID-19 vaccine. Concerning this clone itself: The antigen is not known.

The protocol was immunoSEQ multiplex PCR, while the TCRdb copy is restricted to in-frame clones and leaves out a portion. Of around 150,000 clones in the sample, about 90% were seen once. V was clipped by 1 base and J by 3 bases, with 10 bases between them. Germline V gene data show CDR1 as LGHNA and CDR2 as YNFKEQ. The CDR3 runs to 15 residues. Study results and caveats: The study found Spike-specific TCR breadth and depth rose after two AZD1222 doses. White British ancestry dominated among donors, who included more females, and clonal diversity was possibly underestimated.

This rearrangement joins TRBV4-2 to TRBJ2-1; tentatively, D is TRBD2 (6 bases). The TCR originated in an adult in good health. Sequencing used peripheral blood, obtained on day 0 of AZD1222 vaccination. CDR3 sequence reads: CASSQAGSYYNEQFF. As DNA, the CDR3 is TGTGCCAGCAGCCAAGCCGGGAGTTACTACAATGAGCAGTTCTTC.